This T cell receptor beta chain was found in a study of T cell repertoires in cytomegalovirus infection. About the research overall: Public TCR beta signatures were indicative of both CMV infection and a matching HLA type.

In TCRdb, the reads were re-called with MiXCR into one record per CDR3 protein. The data show some 400,000 distinct CDR3 sequences, 15% to 20% seen once. This clonotype appeared a few times. Germline values: CDR1 MNHGY, CDR2 SAAAGT. CDR3 length: 15 amino acids. Between the trimmed V and J ends, which lost 0 bases and 0 bases, there was a span of 6 bases. This receptor was taken from a human donor in good health (CMV status not recorded). Some clones in this sample may be carry-over from other donors' samples. This chain connects TRBV6-8 to TRBJ1-5; D is undetermined. The source material was PBMCs. The DNA for the CDR3 is TGTGCCAGCAGTTACTCAGGTTATAGCAATCAGCCCCAGCATTTT. Its translation is CASSYSGYSNQPQHF.